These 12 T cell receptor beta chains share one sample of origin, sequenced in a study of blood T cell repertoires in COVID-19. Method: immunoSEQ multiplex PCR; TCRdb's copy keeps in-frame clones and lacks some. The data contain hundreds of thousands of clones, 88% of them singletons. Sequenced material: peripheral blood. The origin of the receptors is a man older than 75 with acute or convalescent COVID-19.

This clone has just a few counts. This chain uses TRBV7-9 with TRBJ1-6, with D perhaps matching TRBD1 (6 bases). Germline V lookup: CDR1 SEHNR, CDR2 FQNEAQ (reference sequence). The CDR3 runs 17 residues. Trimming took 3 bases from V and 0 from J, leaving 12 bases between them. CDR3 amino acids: CASSFRGGTSYNSPLHF. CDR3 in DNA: TGTGCCAGCAGCTTTAGGGGGGGCACCTCCTATAATTCACCCCTCCACTTT.

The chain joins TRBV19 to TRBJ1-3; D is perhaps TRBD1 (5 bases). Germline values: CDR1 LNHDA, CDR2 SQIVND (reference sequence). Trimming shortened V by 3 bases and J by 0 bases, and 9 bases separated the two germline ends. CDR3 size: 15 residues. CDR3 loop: CASSMGPDSGNTIYF. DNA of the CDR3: TGTGCCAGTAGTATGGGGCCGGACTCTGGAAACACCATATATTTT.

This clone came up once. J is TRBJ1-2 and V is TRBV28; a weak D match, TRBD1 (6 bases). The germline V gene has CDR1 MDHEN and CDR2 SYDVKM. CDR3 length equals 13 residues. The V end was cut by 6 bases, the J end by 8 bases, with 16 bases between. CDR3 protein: CASSLNLGGGYTF. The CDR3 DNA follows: TGTGCCAGCAGCCTAAATCTTGGGGGCGGCTACACCTTC.

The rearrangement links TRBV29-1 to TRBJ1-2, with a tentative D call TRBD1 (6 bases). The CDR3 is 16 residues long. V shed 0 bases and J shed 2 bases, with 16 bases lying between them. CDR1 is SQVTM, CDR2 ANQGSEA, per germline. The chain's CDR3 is CSVEEMGARGNYGYTF. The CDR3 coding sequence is TGCAGCGTTGAAGAGATGGGGGCCAGAGGGAACTATGGCTACACCTTC.

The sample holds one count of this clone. The chain's CDR3 is CASGLAQGYNSPLHF. CDR3 nucleotide sequence: TGTGCTAGTGGTTTGGCACAGGGGTATAATTCACCCCTCCACTTT. This chain uses TRBV12-5 with TRBJ1-6; 7 bases line up with TRBD1. Germline V gene sequence: CDR1 LGHNT, CDR2 FRNRAP. There are 15 residues in the CDR3. The V gene end was trimmed by 1 base and the J gene end by 4 bases; junction bases not matched to a gene: 1.

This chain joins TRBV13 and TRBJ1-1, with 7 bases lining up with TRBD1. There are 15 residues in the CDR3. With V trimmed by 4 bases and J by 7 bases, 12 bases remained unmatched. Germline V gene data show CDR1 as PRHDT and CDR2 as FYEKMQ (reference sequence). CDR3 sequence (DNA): TGTGCCAGCAGCTCCAGGGGACAGCGCCAGATTGAAGCTTTCTTT. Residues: CASSSRGQRQIEAFF.

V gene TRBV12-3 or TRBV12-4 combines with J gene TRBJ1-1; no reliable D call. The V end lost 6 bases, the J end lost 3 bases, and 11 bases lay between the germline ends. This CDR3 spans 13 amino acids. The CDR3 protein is CASSQSADTEAFF. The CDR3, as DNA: TGTGCCAGCAGCCAGAGCGCTGACACTGAAGCTTTCTTT.

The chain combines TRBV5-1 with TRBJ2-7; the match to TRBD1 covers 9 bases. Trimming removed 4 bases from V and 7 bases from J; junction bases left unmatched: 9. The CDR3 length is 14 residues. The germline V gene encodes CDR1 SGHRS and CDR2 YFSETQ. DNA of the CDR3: TGCGCCAGCAGCATAGGACAGGGGAGGCGAGAGCAGTACTTC. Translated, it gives CASSIGQGRREQYF. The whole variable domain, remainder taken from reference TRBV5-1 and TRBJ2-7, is KAGVTQTPRYLIKTRGQQVTLSCSPISGHRSVSWYQQTPGQGLQFLFEYFSETQRNKGNFPGRFSGRQFSNSRSEMNVSTLELGDSALYLCASSIGQGRREQYFGPGTRLTVT.

The CDR3 nucleotides are TGCGCCAGCAGCGAACAGGCGCTAAGCTCTGGAAACACCATATATTTT. It specifies CASSEQALSSGNTIYF. This rearrangement joins TRBV5-1 to TRBJ1-3; perhaps TRBD1 as D (5 bases). Per germline, CDR1 SGHRS and CDR2 YFSETQ. The V and J ends lost 4 bases and 0 bases respectively, with 14 bases between them. CDR3 size: 16 residues.

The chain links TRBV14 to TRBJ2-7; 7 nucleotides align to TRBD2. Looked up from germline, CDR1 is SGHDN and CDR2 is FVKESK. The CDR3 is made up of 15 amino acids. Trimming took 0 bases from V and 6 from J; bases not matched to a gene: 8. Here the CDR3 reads CASSQDSGRWSEQYF. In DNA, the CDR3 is TGTGCCAGCAGCCAAGATTCCGGGAGGTGGTCCGAGCAGTACTTC. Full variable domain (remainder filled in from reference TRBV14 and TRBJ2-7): EAGVTQFPSHSVIEKGQTVTLRCDPISGHDNLYWYRRVMGKEIKFLLHFVKESKQDESGMPNNRFLAERTGGTYSTLKVQPAELEDSGVYFCASSQDSGRWSEQYFGPGTRLTVT.

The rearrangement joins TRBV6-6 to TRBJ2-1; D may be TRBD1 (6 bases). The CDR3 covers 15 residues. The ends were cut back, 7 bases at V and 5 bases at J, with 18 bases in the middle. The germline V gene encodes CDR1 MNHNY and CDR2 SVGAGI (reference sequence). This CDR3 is CASTPRAGVDNEQFF. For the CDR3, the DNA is TGTGCCAGCACTCCAAGGGCAGGGGTGGACAATGAGCAGTTCTTC.

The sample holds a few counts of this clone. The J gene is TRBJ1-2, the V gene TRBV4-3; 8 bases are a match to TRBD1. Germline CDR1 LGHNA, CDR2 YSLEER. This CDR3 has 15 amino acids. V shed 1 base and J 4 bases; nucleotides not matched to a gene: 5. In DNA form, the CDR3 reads TGCGCCAGCAGCCAAGTCCCGGGACAGGCCTATGGCTACACCTTC. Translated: CASSQVPGQAYGYTF.